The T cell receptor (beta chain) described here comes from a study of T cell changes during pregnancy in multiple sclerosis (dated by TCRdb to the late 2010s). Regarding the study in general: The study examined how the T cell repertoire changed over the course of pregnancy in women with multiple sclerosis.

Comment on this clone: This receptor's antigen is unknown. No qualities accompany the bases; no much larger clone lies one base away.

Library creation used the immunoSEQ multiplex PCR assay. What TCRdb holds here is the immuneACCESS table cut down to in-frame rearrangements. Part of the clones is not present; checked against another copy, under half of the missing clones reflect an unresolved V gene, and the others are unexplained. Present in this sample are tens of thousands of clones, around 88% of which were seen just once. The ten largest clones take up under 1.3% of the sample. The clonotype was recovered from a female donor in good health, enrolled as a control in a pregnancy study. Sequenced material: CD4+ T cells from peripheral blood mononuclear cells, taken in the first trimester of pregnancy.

For the CDR3, the sequence is CASSLLPRDSYGYTF. The nucleotide sequence is given as TGTGCCAGCAGCTTGTTGCCCCGGGACAGCTATGGCTACACCTTC. The chain links TRBV5-5 with TRBJ1-2; TRBD1 aligns with 7 central bases. The germline V gene (reference sequence) yields SGHKS for CDR1 and YYEKEE for CDR2. After removal of 1 base from V and 4 bases from J, the junction retains 7 bases not matched to a gene. From the cysteine up to the phenylalanine, the CDR3 has a length of 15 residues. The sequence is cut down to CDR3 DNA, 45 bases in frame from base 1.